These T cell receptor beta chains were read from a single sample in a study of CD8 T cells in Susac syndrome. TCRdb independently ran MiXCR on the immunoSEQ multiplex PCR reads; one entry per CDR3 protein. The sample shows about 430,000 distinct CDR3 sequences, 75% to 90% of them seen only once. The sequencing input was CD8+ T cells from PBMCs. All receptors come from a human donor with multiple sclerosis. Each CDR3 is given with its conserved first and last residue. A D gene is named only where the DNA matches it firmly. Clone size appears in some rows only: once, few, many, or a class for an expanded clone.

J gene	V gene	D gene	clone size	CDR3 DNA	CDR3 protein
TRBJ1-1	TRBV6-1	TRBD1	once	TGTGCCAGCAGTGAAGTGGGCGTTACAGGGGGCACTGAAGCTTTCTTT	CASSEVGVTGGTEAFF
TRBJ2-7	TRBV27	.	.	TGTGCCAGCAGTTTACCCTCAGGGACGGTTGGGGGCCACTACGAGCAGTACTTC	CASSLPSGTVGGHYEQYF
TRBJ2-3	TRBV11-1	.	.	TGTGCCAGCAGCCTCCCCTGGGAGGATACGCAGTATTTT	CASSLPWEDTQYF
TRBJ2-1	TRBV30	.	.	TGTGCCTGGAGGACGGACTCCTACAATGAGCAGTTCTTC	CAWRTDSYNEQFF
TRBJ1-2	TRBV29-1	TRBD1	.	TGCAGCGCTTGGACAGGGGGCAACTATGGCTACACCTTC	CSAWTGGNYGYTF
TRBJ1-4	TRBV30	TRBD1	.	TGTGCCTGGAGCCTCGACAGGGAAGATACTAATGAAAAACTGTTTTTT	CAWSLDREDTNEKLFF
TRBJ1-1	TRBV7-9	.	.	TGTGCCAGCAGCTTAGGGCGGTTAGAGGACACTGAAGCTTTCTTT	CASSLGRLEDTEAFF
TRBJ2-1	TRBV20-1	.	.	TGCAGTGCTAGATGGGAAAACAATGAGCAGTTCTTC	CSARWENNEQFF
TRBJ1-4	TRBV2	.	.	TGTGCCAGCAGTGGGGCAGGGGCCAATAATGAAAAACTGTTTTTT	CASSGAGANNEKLFF
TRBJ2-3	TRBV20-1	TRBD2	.	TGCAGTGCCTCTCTAAGCGGGGGGCGCGCAGATACGCAGTATTTT	CSASLSGGRADTQYF
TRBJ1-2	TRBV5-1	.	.	TGCGCCAGCAGCTCTGACCCGGCTAACTATGGCTACACCTTC	CASSSDPANYGYTF
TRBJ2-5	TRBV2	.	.	TGTGCCAGCTGGAGGGAGACCCAGTACTTC	CASWRETQYF
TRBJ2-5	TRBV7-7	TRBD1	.	TGTGCCAGCAGCGATGGCCCGACAGGGGAAAGGGAGACCCAGTACTTC	CASSDGPTGERETQYF
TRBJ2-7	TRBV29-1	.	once	TGCAGCGTTGAGTCGGTAGGGCATCTTTACGAGCAGTACTTC	CSVESVGHLYEQYF
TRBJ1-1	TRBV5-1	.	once	TGCGCCAGCAGCTTGGCCTTTGTAACTGAAGCTTTCTTT	CASSLAFVTEAFF
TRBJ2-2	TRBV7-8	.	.	TGTGCCAGCAGCTTAGCCTTGAGGGTGACAGAGAACACCGGGGAGCTGTTTTTT	CASSLALRVTENTGELFF
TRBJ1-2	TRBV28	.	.	TGTGCCAGCAGTTTATCTTCGGGCAGCTATGGCTACACCTTC	CASSLSSGSYGYTF
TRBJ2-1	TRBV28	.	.	TGTGCCAGCAGAGACACGGGCTTCCCAAGTTACAATGAGCAGTTCTTC	CASRDTGFPSYNEQFF
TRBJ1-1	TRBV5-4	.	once	TGTGCCAGCAGCTCCGGAGTGGGGAACACTGAAGCTTTCTTT	CASSSGVGNTEAFF
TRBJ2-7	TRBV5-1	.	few	TGTGCCAGCAGCTTAGTCGGGGGCGAGCAGTACTTC	CASSLVGGEQYF
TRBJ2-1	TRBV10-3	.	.	TGTGCCACCCGGTCCAATGAGCAGTTCTTC	CATRSNEQFF
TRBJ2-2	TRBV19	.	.	TGTGCCAGTAGTGCGCCCGGGGAGCTGTTTTTT	CASSAPGELFF
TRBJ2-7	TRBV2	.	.	TGTGCCAGCAGTGAACTACGGGAGCAGTACTTC	CASSELREQYF
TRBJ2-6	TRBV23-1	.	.	TGCGCCAGTACAGGTTACTCTGGGGCCAACGTCCTGACTTTC	CASTGYSGANVLTF
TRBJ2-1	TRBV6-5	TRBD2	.	TGTGCCAGCAGTTCCTCCTTGCTAGCGGGGGGAGGAGAGCAGTTCTTC	CASSSSLLAGGGEQFF
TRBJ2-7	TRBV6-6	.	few	TGTGCCAGCAGTTACTTGGGCGAGCAGTACTTC	CASSYLGEQYF